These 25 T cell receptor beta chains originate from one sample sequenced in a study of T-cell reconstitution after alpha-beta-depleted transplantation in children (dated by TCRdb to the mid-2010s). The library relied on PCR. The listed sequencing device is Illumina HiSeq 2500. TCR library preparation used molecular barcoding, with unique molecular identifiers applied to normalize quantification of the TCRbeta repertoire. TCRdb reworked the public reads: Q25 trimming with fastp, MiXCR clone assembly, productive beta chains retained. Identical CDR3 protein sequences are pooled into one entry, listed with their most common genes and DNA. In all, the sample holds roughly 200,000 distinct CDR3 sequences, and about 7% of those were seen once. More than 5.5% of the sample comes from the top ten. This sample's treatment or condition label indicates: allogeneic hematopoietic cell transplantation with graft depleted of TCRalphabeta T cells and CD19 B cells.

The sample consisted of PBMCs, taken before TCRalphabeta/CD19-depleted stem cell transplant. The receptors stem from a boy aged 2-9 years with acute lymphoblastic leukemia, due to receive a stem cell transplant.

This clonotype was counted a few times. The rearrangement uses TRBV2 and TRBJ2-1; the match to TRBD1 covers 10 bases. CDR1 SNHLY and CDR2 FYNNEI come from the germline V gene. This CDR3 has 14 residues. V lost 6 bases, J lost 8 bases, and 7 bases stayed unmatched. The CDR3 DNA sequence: TGTGCCAGCAGCGGACAGGGGGGGTACCATGAGCAGTTCTTC. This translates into CASSGQGGYHEQFF. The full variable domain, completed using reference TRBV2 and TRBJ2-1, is EPEVTQTPSHQVTQMGQEVILRCVPISNHLYFYWYRQILGQKVEFLVSFYNNEISEKSEIFDDQFSVERPDGSNFTLKIRSTKLEDSAMYFCASSGQGGYHEQFFGPGTRLTVL.

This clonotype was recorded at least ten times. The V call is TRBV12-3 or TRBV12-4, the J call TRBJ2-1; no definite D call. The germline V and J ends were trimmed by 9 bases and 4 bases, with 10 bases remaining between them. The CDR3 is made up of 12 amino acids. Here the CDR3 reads CASRLGYNEQFF. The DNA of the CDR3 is TGTGCCAGTCGGCTAGGGTACAATGAGCAGTTCTTC.

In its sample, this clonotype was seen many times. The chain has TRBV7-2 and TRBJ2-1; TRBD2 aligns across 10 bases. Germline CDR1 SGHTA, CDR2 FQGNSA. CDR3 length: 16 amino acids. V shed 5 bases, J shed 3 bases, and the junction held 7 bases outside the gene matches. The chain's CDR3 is CASSRLAGAFYNEQFF. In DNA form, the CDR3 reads TGTGCCAGCAGCCGCCTAGCGGGAGCATTCTACAATGAGCAGTTCTTC.

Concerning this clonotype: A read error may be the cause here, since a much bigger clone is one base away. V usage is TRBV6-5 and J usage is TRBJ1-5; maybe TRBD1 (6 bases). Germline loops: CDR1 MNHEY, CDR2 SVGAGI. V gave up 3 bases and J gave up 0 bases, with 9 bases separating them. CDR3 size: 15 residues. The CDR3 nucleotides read TGTGCCAGCAGTTATGTCAGGGGTAGCAATCAGCCCCAGCATTTT. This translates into CASSYVRGSNQPQHF.

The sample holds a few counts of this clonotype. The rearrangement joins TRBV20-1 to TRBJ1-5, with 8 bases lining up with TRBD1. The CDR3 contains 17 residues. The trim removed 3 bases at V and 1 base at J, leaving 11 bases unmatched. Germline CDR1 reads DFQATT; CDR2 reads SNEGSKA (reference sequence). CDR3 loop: CSARGGRGHVSNQPQHF. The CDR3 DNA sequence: TGCAGTGCTAGGGGGGGCAGGGGGCATGTAAGCAATCAGCCCCAGCATTTT.

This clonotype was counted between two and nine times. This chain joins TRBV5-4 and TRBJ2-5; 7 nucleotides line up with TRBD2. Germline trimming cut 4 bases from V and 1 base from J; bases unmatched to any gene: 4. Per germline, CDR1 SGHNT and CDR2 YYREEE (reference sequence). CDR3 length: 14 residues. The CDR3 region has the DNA TGTGCCAGCAGCGGAGCGGGATCCCAAGAGACCCAGTACTTC. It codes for CASSGAGSQETQYF.

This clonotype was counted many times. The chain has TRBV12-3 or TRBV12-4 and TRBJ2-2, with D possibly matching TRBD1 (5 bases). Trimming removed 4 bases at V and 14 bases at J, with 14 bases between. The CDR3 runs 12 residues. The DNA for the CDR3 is TGTGCCAGCAGTTCCTACGTCAGGGTACTGTTTTTT. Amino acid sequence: CASSSYVRVLFF.

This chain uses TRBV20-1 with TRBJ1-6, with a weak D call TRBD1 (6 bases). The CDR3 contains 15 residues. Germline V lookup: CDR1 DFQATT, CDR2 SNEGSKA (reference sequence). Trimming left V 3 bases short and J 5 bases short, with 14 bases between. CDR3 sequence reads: CSAREERGDNSPLHF. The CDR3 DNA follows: TGCAGTGCTAGGGAAGAAAGGGGGGATAATTCACCCCTCCACTTT.

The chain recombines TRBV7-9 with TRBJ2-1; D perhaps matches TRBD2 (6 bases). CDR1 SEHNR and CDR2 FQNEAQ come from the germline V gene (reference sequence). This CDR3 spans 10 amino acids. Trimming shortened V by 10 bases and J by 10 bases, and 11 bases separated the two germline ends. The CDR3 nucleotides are TGTGCCACGGGACTTCCAGAGCAGTTCTTC. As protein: CATGLPEQFF.

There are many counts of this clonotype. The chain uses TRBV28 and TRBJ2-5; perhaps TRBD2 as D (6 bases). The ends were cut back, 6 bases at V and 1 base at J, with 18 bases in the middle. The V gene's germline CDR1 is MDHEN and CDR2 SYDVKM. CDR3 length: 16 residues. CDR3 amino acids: CASSPGGMNLQETQYF. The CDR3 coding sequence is TGTGCCAGCAGCCCTGGGGGGATGAACCTCCAAGAGACCCAGTACTTC.

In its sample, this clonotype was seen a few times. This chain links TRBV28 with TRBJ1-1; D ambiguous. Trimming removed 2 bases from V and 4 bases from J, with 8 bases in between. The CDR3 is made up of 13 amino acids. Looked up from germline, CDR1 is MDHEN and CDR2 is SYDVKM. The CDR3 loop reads CASSLTRATEAFF. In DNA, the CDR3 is TGTGCCAGCAGTTTAACAAGGGCCACTGAAGCTTTCTTT.

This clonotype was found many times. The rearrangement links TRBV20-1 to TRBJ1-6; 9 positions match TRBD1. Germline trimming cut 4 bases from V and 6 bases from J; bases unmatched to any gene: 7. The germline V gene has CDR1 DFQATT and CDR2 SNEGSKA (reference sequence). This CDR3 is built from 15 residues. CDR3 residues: CSATPPGQGNSPLHF. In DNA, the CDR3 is TGCAGTGCTACCCCCCCGGGACAGGGTAATTCACCCCTCCACTTT.

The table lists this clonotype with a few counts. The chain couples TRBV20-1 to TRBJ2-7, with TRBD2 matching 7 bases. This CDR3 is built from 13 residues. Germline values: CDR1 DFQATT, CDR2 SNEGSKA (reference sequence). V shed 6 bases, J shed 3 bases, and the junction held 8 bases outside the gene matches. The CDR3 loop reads CSASLRGSYEQYF. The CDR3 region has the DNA TGCAGTGCCTCCCTACGCGGGAGCTACGAGCAGTACTTC.

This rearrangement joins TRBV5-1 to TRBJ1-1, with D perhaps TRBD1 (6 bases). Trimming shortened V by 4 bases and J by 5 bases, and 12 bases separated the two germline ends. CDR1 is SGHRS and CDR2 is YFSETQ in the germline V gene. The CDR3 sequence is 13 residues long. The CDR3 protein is CASSHQGRTEAFF. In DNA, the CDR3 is TGCGCCAGCAGCCATCAGGGGAGGACTGAAGCTTTCTTT. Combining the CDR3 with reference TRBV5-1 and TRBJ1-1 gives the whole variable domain KAGVTQTPRYLIKTRGQQVTLSCSPISGHRSVSWYQQTPGQGLQFLFEYFSETQRNKGNFPGRFSGRQFSNSRSEMNVSTLELGDSALYLCASSHQGRTEAFFGQGTRLTVV.

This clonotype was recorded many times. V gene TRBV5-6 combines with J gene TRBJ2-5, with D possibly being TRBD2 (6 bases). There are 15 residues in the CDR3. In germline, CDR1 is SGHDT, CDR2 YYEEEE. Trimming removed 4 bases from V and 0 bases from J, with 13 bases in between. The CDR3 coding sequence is TGTGCCAGCAGCGGGGAGCGGGCGTACCAAGAGACCCAGTACTTC. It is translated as CASSGERAYQETQYF. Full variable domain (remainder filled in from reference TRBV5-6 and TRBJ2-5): DAGVTQSPTHLIKTRGQQVTLRCSPKSGHDTVSWYQQALGQGPQFIFQYYEEEERQRGNFPDRFSGHQFPNYSSELNVNALLLGDSALYLCASSGERAYQETQYFGPGTRLLVL.

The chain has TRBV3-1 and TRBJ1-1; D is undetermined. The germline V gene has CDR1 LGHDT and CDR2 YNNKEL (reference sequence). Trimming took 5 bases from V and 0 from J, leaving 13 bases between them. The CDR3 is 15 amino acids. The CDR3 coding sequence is TGTGCCAGCAGCTCTTTTCGGGCTTTGAACACTGAAGCTTTCTTT. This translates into CASSSFRALNTEAFF.

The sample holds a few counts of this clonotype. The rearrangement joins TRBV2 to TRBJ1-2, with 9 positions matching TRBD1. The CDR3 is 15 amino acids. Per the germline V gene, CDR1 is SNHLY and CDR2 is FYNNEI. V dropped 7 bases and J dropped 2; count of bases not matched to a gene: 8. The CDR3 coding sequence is TGTGCCAGCAATCCCGGGACAGGGTACAACTATGGCTACACCTTC. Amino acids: CASNPGTGYNYGYTF.

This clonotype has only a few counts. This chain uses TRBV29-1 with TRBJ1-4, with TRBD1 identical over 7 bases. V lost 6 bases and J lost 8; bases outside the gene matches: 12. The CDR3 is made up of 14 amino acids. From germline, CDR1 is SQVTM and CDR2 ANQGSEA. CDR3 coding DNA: TGCAGCGTCGTCAGACAGGGAGAAAGAGAAAAACTGTTTTTT. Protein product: CSVVRQGEREKLFF.

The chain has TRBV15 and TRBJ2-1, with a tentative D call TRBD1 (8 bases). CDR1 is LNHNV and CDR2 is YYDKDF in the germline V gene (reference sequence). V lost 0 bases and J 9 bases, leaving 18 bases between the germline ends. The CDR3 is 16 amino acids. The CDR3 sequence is CATSRDTGGGRLEQFF. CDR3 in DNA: TGTGCCACCAGCAGAGATACAGGGGGGGGACGGCTTGAGCAGTTCTTC.

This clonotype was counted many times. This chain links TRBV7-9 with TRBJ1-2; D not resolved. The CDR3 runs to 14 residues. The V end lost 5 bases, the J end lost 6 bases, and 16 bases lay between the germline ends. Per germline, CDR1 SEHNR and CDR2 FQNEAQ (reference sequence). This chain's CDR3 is CASSHRGGSDGYTF. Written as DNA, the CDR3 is TGTGCCAGCAGCCACCGCGGAGGCAGCGATGGCTACACCTTC.

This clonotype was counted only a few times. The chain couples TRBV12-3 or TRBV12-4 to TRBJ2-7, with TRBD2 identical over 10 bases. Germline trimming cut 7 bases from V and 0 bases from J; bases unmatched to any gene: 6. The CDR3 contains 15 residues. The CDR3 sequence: CASTLGLANSYEQYF. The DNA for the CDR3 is TGTGCCAGCACCCTGGGACTAGCGAACTCCTACGAGCAGTACTTC.

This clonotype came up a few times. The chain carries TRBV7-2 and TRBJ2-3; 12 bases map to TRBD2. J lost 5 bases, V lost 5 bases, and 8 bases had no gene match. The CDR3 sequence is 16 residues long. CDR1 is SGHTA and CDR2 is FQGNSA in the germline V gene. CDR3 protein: CASSKTSGGALDTQYF. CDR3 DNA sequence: TGTGCCAGCAGCAAGACTAGCGGGGGCGCATTAGATACGCAGTATTTT.

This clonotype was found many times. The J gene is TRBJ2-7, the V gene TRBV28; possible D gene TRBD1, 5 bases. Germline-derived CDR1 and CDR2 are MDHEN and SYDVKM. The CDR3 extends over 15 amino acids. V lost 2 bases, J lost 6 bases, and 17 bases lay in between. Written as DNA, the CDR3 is TGTGCCAGCAGTTTAATCCAGGGCCATTCGGGCGAGCAGTACTTC. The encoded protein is CASSLIQGHSGEQYF.

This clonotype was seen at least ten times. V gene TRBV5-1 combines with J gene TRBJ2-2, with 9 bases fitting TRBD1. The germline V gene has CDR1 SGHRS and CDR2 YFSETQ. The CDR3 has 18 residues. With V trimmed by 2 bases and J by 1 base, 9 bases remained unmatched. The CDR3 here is CASSFEGTGYGNTGELFF. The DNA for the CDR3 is TGCGCCAGCAGCTTTGAAGGGACAGGGTACGGGAACACCGGGGAGCTGTTTTTT.

In DNA form, the CDR3 reads TGTGCCGGACGAAGTATAGGGGTTCAAGAGACCCAGTACTTC. Protein product: CAGRSIGVQETQYF. V usage is TRBV6-1 and J usage is TRBJ2-5; weak D call: TRBD1 (5 bases). CDR1 is MNHNS, CDR2 SASEGT, per germline. V was cut by 11 bases and J by 2 bases, with 18 bases left in between. The CDR3 loop spans 14 amino acids.